What follows are 15 T cell receptor beta chains derived from one specimen sequenced in a study of monozygotic twins with inflammatory bowel disease. TCRdb reprocessed the 5' RACE reads and stores each CDR3 protein as one record, lacking DNA. Recorded for this sample: 300,000 to 450,000 distinct CDR3 sequences. The sample taken for sequencing was blood. Every receptor here comes from a human donor with ulcerative colitis or Crohn's disease, or a healthy co-twin of an affected twin (not recorded which).

The chain carries TRBV4-1 and TRBJ1-2. This CDR3 is built from 15 residues. Germline V gene lookup returns CDR1 MGHRA and CDR2 YSYEKL. The chain's CDR3 is CASSRDLGISYGYTF.

The rearrangement links TRBV12-3 or TRBV12-4 to TRBJ1-2. CDR3 size: 14 residues. The CDR3 region is CASTKRRGVGGYTF.

The chain joins TRBV6-2 or TRBV6-3 to TRBJ2-6; TCRdb's D gene call, TRBD2, goes unchecked for lack of DNA. This CDR3 has 20 residues. Germline CDR1 and CDR2: MNHEY and SVGEGT. CDR3 residues: CASSYRLRTSGFSGANVLTF.

The chain couples TRBV13 to TRBJ2-5; TCRdb outputs TRBD1, but without DNA this stays unchecked. The CDR3 is 14 residues long. The V gene's germline CDR1 is PRHDT and CDR2 FYEKMQ (reference sequence). The CDR3 here is CASSGRGVQETQYF.

The rearrangement uses TRBV5-5 and TRBJ1-2; the TCRdb call, TRBD1, lacks DNA for checking. The CDR3 is 15 residues long. The germline CDR1 and CDR2 sequences are SGHKS and YYEKEE (reference sequence). CDR3 region: CASSSYAGAPYGYTF.

The chain uses TRBV5-1 and TRBJ2-3. Germline assignment: CDR1 SGHRS and CDR2 YFSETQ. The CDR3 contains 12 residues. This chain's CDR3 is CASSTDRDTQYF.

The chain links TRBV24-1 to TRBJ2-1. Germline V CDR1 and CDR2: KGHDR, SFDVKD. The CDR3 loop spans 12 amino acids. CDR3 region: CATRGSHNEQFF.

The V and J genes are TRBV24-1 and TRBJ2-3; absent DNA, TCRdb's TRBD1 call cannot be checked. There are 14 residues in the CDR3. Looked up from germline, CDR1 is KGHDR and CDR2 is SFDVKD. The CDR3 region is CATREGQGTDTQYF.

The chain recombines TRBV5-1 with TRBJ1-4; there is no DNA to check the TCRdb D call of TRBD1. CDR1 is SGHRS, CDR2 YFSETQ, per germline. CDR3 size: 19 residues. The CDR3 is CASSLAFRGQGVANEKLFF.

The chain has TRBV5-4 and TRBJ2-7; TCRdb picks TRBD1, but there is no DNA to check that call. The germline gives CDR1 SGHNT, CDR2 YYREEE (reference sequence). The CDR3 sequence is 15 residues long. The CDR3 sequence is CASSQTGQSSYEQYF.

The V gene is TRBV7-9, the J gene TRBJ1-1; no DNA is available, so the TRBD1 call from TCRdb remains unchecked. The germline V gene has CDR1 SEHNR and CDR2 FQNEAQ (reference sequence). This CDR3 contains 17 residues. The chain's CDR3 is CASSSDYGGALDTEAFF.

The chain carries TRBV27 and TRBJ1-1; the TCRdb call, TRBD1, lacks DNA for checking. In germline, CDR1 is MNHEY, CDR2 SMNVEV (reference sequence). CDR3 length equals 15 residues. The CDR3 loop reads CASSFYGIGRAEAFF.

The V call is TRBV5-1, the J call TRBJ1-1; TCRdb names TRBD1, which stays unverified in the absence of DNA. The CDR3 extends over 16 amino acids. Germline CDR1 and CDR2: SGHRS and YFSETQ. The CDR3 is CASTDLSSGSRTEAFF.

The V gene is TRBV5-1, the J gene TRBJ2-5; the D gene TCRdb calls, TRBD2, cannot be checked with no DNA. CDR1 and CDR2 from the germline V gene are SGHRS and YFSETQ. CDR3 length: 15 amino acids. The CDR3 sequence is CASSASPRGEETQYF.

The rearrangement uses TRBV19 and TRBJ1-1; TCRdb indicates TRBD1, and absent DNA this call remains unverified. CDR1 and CDR2 from the germline V gene are LNHDA and SQIVND (reference sequence). The CDR3 totals 16 residues. CDR3 sequence reads: CATMERGATSFEKAFF.